This T cell receptor (beta chain) was observed in a study of T cell responses to AZD1222 COVID-19 vaccine. In this sample, this clone turned up a few times. The CDR3 extends over 14 amino acids. The ends were cut back, 7 bases at V and 4 bases at J, with 16 bases in the middle. Per germline, CDR1 MNHEY and CDR2 SVGAGI. The assay was immunoSEQ multiplex PCR, and TCRdb's table has in-frame clones only and misses some. The sample has 55,000 to 80,000 clones, roughly 80% seen once. The clonotype originates from an adult in good health. This material consisted of peripheral blood, taken on day 0 of AZD1222 vaccination. V gene TRBV6-5 combines with J gene TRBJ1-2, with D tentatively TRBD1 (5 bases). The DNA of the CDR3 is TGTGCCAGCACCAGGGATGCCCCGCCCTATGGCTACACCTTC. Translation gives CASTRDAPPYGYTF.